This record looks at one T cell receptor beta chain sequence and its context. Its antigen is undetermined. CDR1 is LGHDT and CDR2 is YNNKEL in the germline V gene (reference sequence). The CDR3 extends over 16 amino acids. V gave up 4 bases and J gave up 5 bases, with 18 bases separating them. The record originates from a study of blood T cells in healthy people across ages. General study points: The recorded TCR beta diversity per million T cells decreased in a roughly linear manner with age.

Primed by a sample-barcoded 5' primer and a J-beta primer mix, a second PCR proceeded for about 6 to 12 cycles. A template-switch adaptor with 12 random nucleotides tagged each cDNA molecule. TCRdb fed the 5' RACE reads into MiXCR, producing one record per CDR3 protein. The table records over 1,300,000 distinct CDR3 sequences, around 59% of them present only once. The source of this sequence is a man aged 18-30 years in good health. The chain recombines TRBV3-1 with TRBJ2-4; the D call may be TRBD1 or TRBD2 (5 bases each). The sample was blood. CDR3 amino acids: CASSRKSGTTQNIQYF. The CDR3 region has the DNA TGTGCCAGCAGCCGAAAATCCGGGACCACCCAAAACATTCAGTACTTC.